These 26 T cell receptor beta chains originate from one sample sequenced in a study of blood T cell repertoires in COVID-19. Some clones are missing from TCRdb's copy, which holds only in-frame ones; the method was immunoSEQ multiplex PCR. Among more than 250,000 clones listed, roughly nine tenths were seen once. The sequenced sample was peripheral blood. The receptors come from a man aged 18 to 35 who had recovered from COVID-19.

The chain combines TRBV11-2 with TRBJ1-2; a possible D gene is TRBD1 (5 bases). The CDR3 has 14 residues. V was trimmed by 1 base and J by 0 bases, leaving 6 bases between them. Germline values: CDR1 SGHAT, CDR2 FQNNGV. CDR3 nucleotides: TGTGCCAGCAGCTTAGGACAGACTAACTATGGCTACACCTTC. Protein sequence: CASSLGQTNYGYTF.

The chain employs TRBV7-8 and TRBJ2-3, with D maybe TRBD2 (6 bases). V lost 5 bases, J lost 4 bases, and 16 bases lay in between. This CDR3 is 15 amino acids long. Germline V gene sequence: CDR1 SGHVS, CDR2 FQNEAQ. CDR3 nucleotide sequence: TGTGCCAGCAGCCCCGGGGGACCTTTCTCAGATACGCAGTATTTT. Its protein is CASSPGGPFSDTQYF.

This clone has only one observation. The chain has TRBV5-5 and TRBJ1-2; a possible D gene is TRBD1 (6 bases). Trimming stripped 2 bases from V and 6 bases from J, with 11 bases between. Germline V lookup: CDR1 SGHKS, CDR2 YYEKEE (reference sequence). The CDR3 runs to 13 residues. The CDR3 reads CASSLQGLDGYTF. For the CDR3, the DNA is TGTGCCAGCAGCTTACAGGGCTTGGATGGCTACACCTTC.

The chain employs TRBV11-2 and TRBJ2-2; D unclear. Germline-derived CDR1 and CDR2 are SGHAT and FQNNGV. CDR3 length: 16 residues. V gave up 3 bases and J gave up 4 bases, with 15 bases separating them. The CDR3 sequence is CASSLVLQWSTGELFF. CDR3 DNA: TGTGCCAGCAGCTTGGTTTTACAATGGAGCACCGGGGAGCTGTTTTTT. The full variable domain, completed using reference TRBV11-2 and TRBJ2-2, is EAGVAQSPRYKIIEKRQSVAFWCNPISGHATLYWYQQILGQGPKLLIQFQNNGVVDDSQLPKDRFSAERLKGVDSTLKIQPAKLEDSAVYLCASSLVLQWSTGELFFGEGSRLTVL.

This rearrangement joins TRBV11-2 to TRBJ2-3; tentatively, D is TRBD2 (5 bases). Germline CDR1 and CDR2: SGHAT and FQNNGV. V shed 1 base and J shed 0 bases, with 11 bases lying between them. This CDR3 is 16 amino acids long. The CDR3 loop reads CASSLARDTSTDTQYF. Here the CDR3 DNA reads TGTGCCAGCAGCTTAGCACGGGATACTAGCACAGATACGCAGTATTTT.

This clone was seen just once. The chain links TRBV5-5 to TRBJ2-5, with TRBD1 matching 7 bases. The V and J ends lost 4 bases and 2 bases, in that order; junction bases with no gene match: 5. From germline, CDR1 is SGHKS and CDR2 YYEKEE (reference sequence). The CDR3 runs 14 residues. The CDR3 region is CASSPQGTQETQYF. CDR3 in DNA: TGTGCCAGCAGCCCACAGGGGACACAAGAGACCCAGTACTTC.

The V gene is TRBV5-1, the J gene TRBJ2-3, with 9 bases lining up with TRBD1. Germline V gene lookup returns CDR1 SGHRS and CDR2 YFSETQ. The CDR3 consists of 15 residues. Trimming cost V 2 bases and J 4 bases; bases outside gene matches: 5. The CDR3 protein is CASSLTGGDADTQYF. DNA of the CDR3: TGCGCCAGCAGCTTAACAGGGGGCGATGCAGATACGCAGTATTTT.

This sequence joins TRBV6-5 and TRBJ1-2; D remains unclear. The CDR3 spans 11 residues. The V end lost 11 bases, the J end lost 6 bases, and 13 bases lay between the germline ends. Germline-derived CDR1 and CDR2 are MNHEY and SVGAGI. CDR3 loop: CAVWKQDGYTF. CDR3 DNA sequence: TGTGCCGTATGGAAGCAGGATGGCTACACCTTC.

The V gene is TRBV29-1, the J gene TRBJ1-1; 9 bases are shared with TRBD1. The CDR3 totals 13 residues. Trimming took 4 bases from V and 5 from J; bases not matched to a gene: 5. From germline, CDR1 is SQVTM and CDR2 ANQGSEA. CDR3: CSVGGQGGTEAFF. The CDR3 region has the DNA TGCAGCGTTGGGGGACAGGGAGGTACTGAAGCTTTCTTT.

The V gene is TRBV12-3 or TRBV12-4, the J gene TRBJ2-3; TRBD2 might be the D (5 bases). Trimming pared 5 bases from V and 3 bases from J, leaving 9 bases between. This CDR3 is built from 13 residues. CDR3 residues: CASSQGSTDTQYF. The CDR3 DNA sequence: TGTGCCAGCAGTCAAGGGAGTACAGATACGCAGTATTTT.

The chain uses TRBV19 and TRBJ2-7, with a weak D call TRBD2 (5 bases). CDR1 is LNHDA, CDR2 SQIVND, per germline (reference sequence). This CDR3 region has 12 residues. V was shortened by 8 bases and J by 4 bases, with 12 bases between the two germline ends. The CDR3, as DNA: TGTGCCAGTCGCTCCCCGGGATACGAGCAGTACTTC. Encoded protein: CASRSPGYEQYF.

Comments on this clone: The same CDR3 is also encoded by other DNA sequences in this sample. The chain joins TRBV5-6 to TRBJ2-3; possibly TRBD1 for D (6 bases). Germline CDR1 SGHDT, CDR2 YYEEEE. This CDR3 contains 16 residues. Trimming took off 2 bases at V and 0 bases at J, with 13 bases between the two ends. CDR3 sequence reads: CASSLRGGTSTDTQYF. The CDR3 region has the DNA TGTGCCAGCAGCTTACGAGGGGGAACAAGCACAGATACGCAGTATTTT.

The chain employs TRBV7-4 and TRBJ1-5; unclear D gene. V dropped 7 bases and J dropped 0 bases, with 16 bases sitting between them. The CDR3 totals 16 residues. Germline lookup yields CDR1 SGHVT and CDR2 SQSDAQ. The CDR3 loop is CASTSTFLLSNQPQHF. CDR3 in DNA: TGTGCCAGCACCAGTACGTTCCTCCTTAGCAATCAGCCCCAGCATTTT. The full variable domain, with the rest looked up from reference TRBV7-4 and TRBJ1-5, is GAGVSQSPRYKVAKRGRDVALRCDSISGHVTLYWYRQTLGQGSEVLTYSQSDAQRDKSGRPSGRFSAERPERSVSTLKIQRTEQGDSAVYLCASTSTFLLSNQPQHFGDGTRLSIL.

V usage is TRBV7-9 and J usage is TRBJ1-6, with TRBD1 identical over 8 bases. This CDR3 comprises 18 residues. CDR1 SEHNR and CDR2 FQNEAQ come from the germline V gene (reference sequence). Unmatched junction bases numbered 13, after V lost 6 bases and J lost 3 bases. The CDR3 reads CASSYKRTGRDYNSPLHF. As DNA, the CDR3 is TGTGCCAGCAGTTATAAAAGGACAGGGAGGGACTATAATTCACCCCTCCACTTT.

The rearrangement joins TRBV9 to TRBJ1-6; 7 nucleotides line up with TRBD1. The CDR3 has 17 amino acids. Germline CDR1 reads SGDLS; CDR2 reads YYNGEE. The junction had 9 bases not matched to a gene; V was cut back by 0 bases and J by 6 bases. The CDR3 nucleotides read TGTGCCAGCAGCGTAGAGGGCTCGGGACAGATTAATTCACCCCTCCACTTT. Translated: CASSVEGSGQINSPLHF.

V and J are TRBV11-2 and TRBJ2-7; a weak D match, TRBD1 (6 bases). The CDR3 spans 13 residues. V lost 4 bases to trimming and J lost 4 bases, with 11 bases between them. Germline V gene data show CDR1 as SGHAT and CDR2 as FQNNGV. This CDR3 reads CASSSAGVYEQYF. As DNA, the CDR3 is TGTGCCAGCAGCTCAGCAGGGGTATACGAGCAGTACTTC.

V gene TRBV2 combines with J gene TRBJ2-7, with D perhaps matching TRBD2 (6 bases). The CDR3 extends over 14 amino acids. V was cut by 6 bases and J by 5 bases, with 17 bases left in between. Germline loops: CDR1 SNHLY, CDR2 FYNNEI. The CDR3 loop is CASSGTGPSDEQYF. The DNA of the CDR3 is TGTGCCAGCAGCGGGACTGGCCCTTCTGACGAGCAGTACTTC.

This clone was seen only a few times. The V call is TRBV5-6, the J call TRBJ1-2, with D unresolved. CDR3 length: 14 residues. Germline CDR1 SGHDT, CDR2 YYEEEE. The V gene lost 1 base and the J gene lost 3 bases, with 10 bases spanning the gap. CDR3 nucleotide sequence: TGTGCCAGCAGCTTGTTTGGAGCTTACTATGGCTACACCTTC. Translated, it gives CASSLFGAYYGYTF.

The V and J genes are TRBV5-1 and TRBJ1-1, with D unresolved. V was clipped by 0 bases and J by 5 bases, with 11 bases between them. CDR3 length: 14 residues. Germline loops: CDR1 SGHRS, CDR2 YFSETQ. The DNA of the CDR3 is TGCGCCAGCAGCTTGGGCAGTCCGGGGACTGAAGCTTTCTTT. Residues: CASSLGSPGTEAFF. Drawing the rest from reference TRBV5-1 and TRBJ1-1, the complete variable domain is KAGVTQTPRYLIKTRGQQVTLSCSPISGHRSVSWYQQTPGQGLQFLFEYFSETQRNKGNFPGRFSGRQFSNSRSEMNVSTLELGDSALYLCASSLGSPGTEAFFGQGTRLTVV.

The chain recombines TRBV7-9 with TRBJ2-1; 9 nucleotides match TRBD2. The V gene's germline CDR1 is SEHNR and CDR2 FQNEAQ (reference sequence). V lost 0 bases and J lost 4; bases outside the gene matches: 4. This CDR3 comprises 16 residues. The CDR3 DNA is TGTGCCAGCAGCTTAGCCGCGGGAGGGCTGTACAATGAGCAGTTCTTC. Its translation: CASSLAAGGLYNEQFF.

The rearrangement links TRBV29-1 to TRBJ1-2; a weak D match, TRBD1 (5 bases). V was trimmed by 0 bases and J by 6 bases, leaving 17 bases between them. The CDR3 is 15 amino acids. CDR1 SQVTM and CDR2 ANQGSEA come from the germline V gene. CDR3 protein: CSVEDRGGVRHGYTF. In DNA form, the CDR3 reads TGCAGCGTTGAAGATCGGGGGGGAGTAAGGCATGGCTACACCTTC.

The rearrangement joins TRBV25-1 to TRBJ2-7; 9 bases map to TRBD1. CDR3 length: 15 residues. V shed 2 bases, J shed 0 bases, and the junction held 2 bases outside the gene matches. CDR1 is MGHDK, CDR2 SYGVNS, per germline. CDR3 DNA sequence: TGTGCCAGCAGTGAACGGGGACAGGGCTCCTACGAGCAGTACTTC. Encoded protein: CASSERGQGSYEQYF.

This clone was observed a single time. The rearrangement links TRBV5-6 to TRBJ1-1, with TRBD1 as a possible D gene (6 bases). The CDR3 length is 15 residues. The ends were cut back, 4 bases at V and 1 base at J, with 14 bases in the middle. The germline gives CDR1 SGHDT, CDR2 YYEEEE. The DNA of the CDR3 is TGTGCCAGCAGCATTATGTGGACAGCGAACACTGAAGCTTTCTTT. Translated: CASSIMWTANTEAFF.

The V call is TRBV27, the J call TRBJ1-6; perhaps TRBD1 as D (6 bases). The germline gives CDR1 MNHEY, CDR2 SMNVEV (reference sequence). The germline V and J ends were trimmed by 2 bases and 5 bases, with 10 bases remaining between them. The CDR3 extends over 15 amino acids. In DNA, the CDR3 is TGTGCCAGCAGTTTAGCAGGGGTGGATAATTCACCCCTCCACTTT. Its translation: CASSLAGVDNSPLHF.

With regard to this clone: This same CDR3 is encoded by further DNA sequences in the sample. The V and J genes are TRBV5-1 and TRBJ2-5; no reliable D call. CDR3 size: 11 residues. The germline CDR1 and CDR2 sequences are SGHRS and YFSETQ. Trimming left V 4 bases short and J 2 bases short, with 3 bases between. For the CDR3, the DNA is TGCGCCAGCAGCCAGCAAGAGACCCAGTACTTC. Amino acids: CASSQQETQYF.

The chain has TRBV4-3 and TRBJ1-1; D gene uncertain. Per the germline V gene, CDR1 is LGHNA and CDR2 is YSLEER. The CDR3 is 15 amino acids. V shed 2 bases and J shed 0 bases, with 10 bases lying between them. In DNA form, the CDR3 reads TGCGCCAGCAGCCAACAATCAGTCATGAACACTGAAGCTTTCTTT. Its translation is CASSQQSVMNTEAFF.